A selection of T cell receptor beta chains follows, all from one sample in a study of CD8 T cells in Susac syndrome. In TCRdb, the immunoSEQ multiplex PCR reads were re-called with MiXCR into one record per CDR3 protein. The data contain about 120,000 distinct CDR3 sequences, about 93% of them singletons. The specimen was CD4+ T cells from PBMCs. These receptor sequences come from a human donor in good health. CDR3s include the opening cysteine and the closing phenylalanine or tryptophan. A D gene is named only where the DNA matches it firmly. Size tells how often a clone was seen (once, few, many) or the class of an expanded clone, and some rows leave it out.

J gene	V gene	D gene	clone size	CDR3 DNA	CDR3 protein
TRBJ1-6	TRBV12-3/TRBV12-4	.	.	TGTGCCAGCAGTTTAGCGAATGCGAATTCACCCCTCCACTTT	CASSLANANSPLHF
TRBJ1-4	TRBV18	.	.	TGTGCCAGCTCACCACTAACGGATGAAAAACTGTTTTTT	CASSPLTDEKLFF
TRBJ2-2	TRBV12-3/TRBV12-4	.	.	TGTGCCAGCAGGGAGGGGAGCGGAACCGGGGAGCTGTTTTTT	CASREGSGTGELFF
TRBJ2-7	TRBV9	.	.	TGTGCCAGCAGCGTAGAGGGTAGTGCTTGGAACGAGCAGTACTTC	CASSVEGSAWNEQYF
TRBJ1-2	TRBV20-1	.	.	TGCAGTGCTAGAAATCCGCCGGGACACGCCAATAACTATGGCTACACCTTC	CSARNPPGHANNYGYTF
TRBJ2-2	TRBV18	TRBD1	.	TGTGCCAGCTCACAGGGACAGGGAAACACCGGGGAGCTGTTTTTT	CASSQGQGNTGELFF
TRBJ2-7	TRBV20-1	.	.	TGCAGTGTTCGGGGGGCTACCTACGAGCAGTACTTC	CSVRGATYEQYF
TRBJ2-2	TRBV19	TRBD2	once	TGTGCCAGTAGTATGAGCGGGACGAACACCGGGGAGCTGTTTTTT	CASSMSGTNTGELFF
TRBJ2-7	TRBV30	.	few	TGTGCCTGGACGAGAACAGGGATCTGGTACGAGCAGTACTTC	CAWTRTGIWYEQYF
TRBJ1-1	TRBV6-5	.	.	TGTGCCTGCATAGGCACAGCGAACACTGAAGCTTTCTTT	CACIGTANTEAFF
TRBJ2-5	TRBV3-1	TRBD2	.	TGTGCCAGCAGCCAAGATCAGGCTAGCGGGAGAGAAGAGACCCAGTACTTC	CASSQDQASGREETQYF
TRBJ2-3	TRBV2	.	.	TGTGCCAGCAGTGAAATGGCAGATACGCAGTATTTT	CASSEMADTQYF
TRBJ2-1	TRBV20-1	TRBD2	.	TGCAGTGCTCCCGGGACTAGCGGGCTCTCCTACAATGAGCAGTTCTTC	CSAPGTSGLSYNEQFF
TRBJ2-1	TRBV5-4	.	.	TGTGCCAGCAGCCTCCATAGCGGAGAGCAGTTCTTC	CASSLHSGEQFF
TRBJ2-3	TRBV29-1	.	.	TGCAGCGTTGAAGAGAGGGTAGCGGAGCGATTGGGGGTCACAGATACGCAGTATTTT	CSVEERVAERLGVTDTQYF
TRBJ2-7	TRBV13	TRBD1	.	TGTGCCAGCAGCTCCCTCGACAGGGGAATTCTCGCCTACGAGCAGTACTTC	CASSSLDRGILAYEQYF
TRBJ2-5	TRBV5-1	TRBD2	.	TGCGCCAGCAGCCACCCTACTAGCGGGAAAGAGACCCAGTACTTC	CASSHPTSGKETQYF
TRBJ1-2	TRBV28	.	.	TGTGCCAGCAGTTTACCGCCAACGGCCTACACCTTC	CASSLPPTAYTF
TRBJ2-2	TRBV18	TRBD1	.	TGTGCCAGCTCACCGAGGACAGGGGGCACCGGGGAGCTGTTTTTT	CASSPRTGGTGELFF
TRBJ1-4	TRBV20-1	.	.	TGCAGTACCGAATGGCCCAGGGGAGCGGAAAAACTGTTTTTT	CSTEWPRGAEKLFF
TRBJ2-1	TRBV18	TRBD2	.	TGTGCCAGCTCACCACTAGCGGGAAACTACAATGAGCAGTTCTTC	CASSPLAGNYNEQFF
TRBJ2-3	TRBV28	.	.	TGTGCCAGCAGTTCCCAGAGGGGGGATACGCAGTATTTT	CASSSQRGDTQYF
TRBJ1-2	TRBV2	TRBD1	.	TGTGCCAGCACTGGACAGGGATCCCTATATGGCTACACCTTC	CASTGQGSLYGYTF
TRBJ1-4	TRBV9	TRBD1	.	TGTGCCAGCAGCCCCGGACAGGGGACGTATGAAAAACTGTTTTTT	CASSPGQGTYEKLFF
TRBJ2-7	TRBV6-1	.	.	TGTGCCAGCAGTGAAGGGACATCTAAGGACGAGCAGTACTTC	CASSEGTSKDEQYF
TRBJ2-5	TRBV28	.	.	TGTGCCAGCAGTTTACGACAGCGCAACTTCCAAGAGACCCAGTACTTC	CASSLRQRNFQETQYF
TRBJ2-7	TRBV12-3/TRBV12-4	TRBD1	.	TGTGCCAGCAGCAGCCAGGGGGTGGGGAGTGACGAGCAGTACTTC	CASSSQGVGSDEQYF
TRBJ1-6	TRBV2	.	.	TGTGCCAGCAGTGAGTCCGGGACGGGTAATTCACCCCTCCACTTT	CASSESGTGNSPLHF
TRBJ2-7	TRBV2	.	.	TGTGCCAGCACTTCCGACAGACTTTCCTACGAGCAGTACTTC	CASTSDRLSYEQYF
TRBJ2-1	TRBV4-3	TRBD2	.	TGCGCCAGCAGCCAGGCTAGCGGTTACTACAATGAGCAGTTCTTC	CASSQASGYYNEQFF
TRBJ2-3	TRBV2	.	.	TGTGCCAGCGTTAAACCGTCAGCCCAACTTAATACGCAGTATTTT	CASVKPSAQLNTQYF
TRBJ1-1	TRBV6-1	.	.	TGTGCCAGCAGTGAAGTCGCGACAAGAAACACTGAAGCTTTCTTT	CASSEVATRNTEAFF
TRBJ1-4	TRBV2	.	.	TGTGCCAGCAGTCAGGACAAACTGTTTTTT	CASSQDKLFF
TRBJ2-3	TRBV12-3/TRBV12-4	.	once	TGTGCCAGCAGAACTCAAAGGGGGGATACGCAGTATTTT	CASRTQRGDTQYF
TRBJ2-1	TRBV3-1	TRBD2	.	TGTGCCAGCAGCCAAGTGACTAGCGGGAGCCCCATGTTCTTC	CASSQVTSGSPMFF
TRBJ2-7	TRBV6-5	.	.	TGTGCCAGCGGCGATCCAGGCACTCGGGACTACGAGCAGTACTTC	CASGDPGTRDYEQYF
TRBJ2-7	TRBV19	.	once	TGTGCCAGTAGTGGAGGAAGGGACAACAGCTACGAGCAGTACTTC	CASSGGRDNSYEQYF
TRBJ2-7	TRBV12-3/TRBV12-4	.	.	TGTGCCAGCAGTTTTAGGTTCGCGGGCGAGCAGTACTTC	CASSFRFAGEQYF
TRBJ2-7	TRBV6-2/TRBV6-3	.	.	TGTGCCAGCAGACCAGGCGGTATATCCTACGAGCAGTACTTC	CASRPGGISYEQYF
TRBJ2-1	TRBV11-2	TRBD2	.	TGTGCCAGCAGCCAAGTAAGGTTCAAGACTAGCGGGAGATTTAGGTCGGATGAGCAGTTCTTC	CASSQVRFKTSGRFRSDEQFF
TRBJ2-3	TRBV5-4	TRBD2	.	TGTGCCAGCAGCAGACTAGCGGGAGGTGTCCTTACAGATACGCAGTATTTT	CASSRLAGGVLTDTQYF
TRBJ2-3	TRBV6-5	.	.	TGTGCCAGCAGTTACTCGATGCCCGGAGGCACAGATACGCAGTATTTT	CASSYSMPGGTDTQYF
TRBJ2-1	TRBV25-1	TRBD2	.	TGTGCCAGCAGTGGCCCGGGGACTAGACCATACAATGAGCAGTTCTTC	CASSGPGTRPYNEQFF
TRBJ2-1	TRBV6-5	.	.	TGTGCCAGCAGTTTCCGGACCACCCGGGGGTTTAATGAGCAGTTCTTC	CASSFRTTRGFNEQFF
TRBJ2-3	TRBV20-1	.	.	TGCAGTGGAGGGAGAGCTAGCACAGATACGCAGTATTTT	CSGGRASTDTQYF
TRBJ2-7	TRBV7-9	.	.	TGTGCCAGCAGCTTATCTTCGGGCGAGCAGTACTTC	CASSLSSGEQYF
TRBJ2-1	TRBV19	.	.	TGTGCCAGTAGTGGCCTGAGAGGGTGGGGTTCCTACAATGAGCAGTTCTTC	CASSGLRGWGSYNEQFF
TRBJ2-7	TRBV7-2	.	.	TGTGCCAGCAGCAAACCCGGCCTAGCCCGGAACGAGCAGTACTTC	CASSKPGLARNEQYF
TRBJ1-1	TRBV29-1	.	.	TGCAGCGTTGAACGTGCGGGGAAGGGCACTGAAGCTTTCTTT	CSVERAGKGTEAFF